What follows is one TCR beta chain and its context. Its target antigen remains unknown. Base qualities were left out, and no much larger clone turns up one base away. These data belong to a study of CD8 T cells in ankylosing spondylitis (dated by TCRdb to 2015 to 2018). About the investigation overall: The study profiled T cell receptor beta repertoires in healthy donors and ankylosing spondylitis patients to find disease-linked TCR variants. The whole study cohort included 108 healthy donors and 25 ankylosing spondylitis patients. Samples of peripheral blood were taken, and for ankylosing spondylitis patients, synovial fluid was collected as well.

The sample was run on an Illumina HiSeq 2500. TCR beta libraries were prepared by quantitative 5'-RACE with molecular barcodes. The original pipeline was this. A new computational method based on a probabilistic model of VDJ rearrangement was used to identify disease-linked TCR variants. TCRdb trimmed public reads at Q25 via fastp, called clones via MiXCR and kept in-frame beta chains. For every CDR3 protein sequence, its rows merge into one entry that carries the most common genes and DNA. TCRdb's processing, not the study's, gives the V and J calls here. The sample records approximately 300,000 distinct CDR3 sequences, around 20% of which are singletons. 3% to 4% of the sample goes to the ten largest clones. Points the paper makes about the study in general: Some of the motif variants had been reported before in the synovial fluid and blood of reactive arthritis patients, a finding that suggests common disease-initiation mechanisms. A TCR beta motif of fewer than 10 highly homologous amino acid variants appeared characteristic of blood from ankylosing spondylitis patients. A CD8+ phenotype was shown by the disease-linked clones, which were found at relatively low frequencies in peripheral blood. Significant enrichment of the disease-linked clones was reported in matched synovial fluid samples from ankylosing spondylitis patients.

Including the terminal cysteine and phenylalanine, the CDR3 comprises 17 residues. The entry retains the CDR3 DNA only, 51 bases that are in frame from base 1. The germline V gene supplies CDR1 SGHVS and CDR2 FQNEAQ. Trimming takes 2 bases from V and 6 bases from J, and the germline ends sit 20 bases apart. The receptor comes from a female donor with ankylosing spondylitis or in good health (not recorded which). The source material was blood, either unsorted or a sorted T cell fraction (not recorded which). The rearranged segments are TRBV7-8 and TRBJ2-1; there is no confident call for the D gene. The DNA is as follows: TGTGCCAGCAGCTTATCGTTCCGGAGCACAGACACCAATGAGCAGTTCTTC. Its protein product is CASSLSFRSTDTNEQFF.